One and the same sample provided the 5 T cell receptor beta chains below, sequenced in a study of T cell responses to AZD1222 COVID-19 vaccine. Assay: immunoSEQ multiplex PCR; the TCRdb copy retains only in-frame clones and omits some. The repertoire includes 180,000 or so clones, more than 75% of them detected once, and roughly 27% sits in the top ten. The material sequenced was peripheral blood, taken 28 days after the second AZD1222 dose. These TCRs come from an adult who received the AZD1222 COVID-19 vaccine.

Of note for this clone: Compared with germline, one end of the junction differs, possibly owing to a read error. The CDR3 nucleotides are TGCGCCAGCAGCCTCGACGACAGGGGGCAATGGGTCTTC. It specifies CASSLDDRGQWVF. V usage is TRBV5-1 and J usage is TRBJ2-1; 10 bases are shared with TRBD1. The CDR3 sequence is 13 residues long. In germline, CDR1 is SGHRS, CDR2 YFSETQ.

The chain joins TRBV24-1 to TRBJ2-3, with D maybe TRBD2 (6 bases). The CDR3 has 16 amino acids. Per germline, CDR1 KGHDR and CDR2 SFDVKD. V gave up 2 bases and J gave up 0 bases, with 11 bases separating them. The CDR3 reads CATSDWRGTSTDTQYF. In DNA, the CDR3 is TGTGCCACCAGTGATTGGAGGGGCACTAGCACAGATACGCAGTATTTT.

The chain is built from TRBV5-8 and TRBJ1-5; 8 bases map to TRBD1. The trim removed 3 bases at V and 4 bases at J, leaving 6 bases unmatched. Germline values: CDR1 SGHTS, CDR2 YDEGEE. The CDR3 length is 15 residues. CDR3 coding DNA: TGTGCCAGCAGCTCTAGGACAGGGCAAAATCAGCCCCAGCATTTT. As protein: CASSSRTGQNQPQHF.

The gene calls are TRBV28 and TRBJ1-2, with D maybe TRBD1 (5 bases). The CDR3 is 15 residues long. V lost 6 bases and J lost 4, with 18 bases in between. Per germline, CDR1 MDHEN and CDR2 SYDVKM. CDR3 DNA sequence: TGTGCCAGCAGACCCGGGACCGAGGAGGGCTATGGCTACACCTTC. Translated: CASRPGTEEGYGYTF.

This CDR3 reads CASSHLKLAGGSSYNEQFF. CDR3 DNA sequence: TGTGCCAGCAGCCATCTAAAACTAGCGGGGGGAAGCTCCTACAATGAGCAGTTCTTC. The gene calls are TRBV14 and TRBJ2-1, with 12 bases matching TRBD2. The germline V gene encodes CDR1 SGHDN and CDR2 FVKESK. There are 19 residues in the CDR3. The ends lost 3 bases at V and 0 bases at J; junction bases unmatched: 9.